This T cell receptor (beta chain) was sequenced during a study of shared clonotypes between healthy human individuals. Study-wide context: Three plates were used per donor for CD4 naive, three for CD4 memory, two for CD8 naive and one for CD8 memory.

The CDR3 length is 17 residues. Deletions cut 0 bases from V and 0 bases from J, with 13 bases between. Germline V gene lookup returns CDR1 SGDLS and CDR2 YYNGEE. The study drew all its donors from Caucasian adults living in Nashville, Tennessee. Study-level points and caveats: What rarefaction showed was incomplete sorted-subset sequencing despite large depth.

Original handling: In the immunoSEQ data, sequences were junction-only and lacked quality scores, so filtering differed. The protocol was immunoSEQ multiplex PCR, while the TCRdb copy is restricted to in-frame clones and leaves out a portion. D and trimming come from the DNA, and the V and J calls and clone size come from that table. The sample has about 1.5 million clones, about 98% seen once; the top ten hold about 0.4%. Concerning this clone itself: The antigen remains undetermined.

The sequenced material came from naive CD4+ T cells sorted from blood. Noted subset: CD45RA+ positively selected. This TCR was sampled from a man aged 30-40 years in good health. The chain uses TRBV9 and TRBJ1-3; tentative D call: TRBD1 (6 bases). Written as DNA, the CDR3 is TGTGCCAGCAGCGTAGAGGGGGGAAACCCCTCTGGAAACACCATATATTTT. Its protein is CASSVEGGNPSGNTIYF.